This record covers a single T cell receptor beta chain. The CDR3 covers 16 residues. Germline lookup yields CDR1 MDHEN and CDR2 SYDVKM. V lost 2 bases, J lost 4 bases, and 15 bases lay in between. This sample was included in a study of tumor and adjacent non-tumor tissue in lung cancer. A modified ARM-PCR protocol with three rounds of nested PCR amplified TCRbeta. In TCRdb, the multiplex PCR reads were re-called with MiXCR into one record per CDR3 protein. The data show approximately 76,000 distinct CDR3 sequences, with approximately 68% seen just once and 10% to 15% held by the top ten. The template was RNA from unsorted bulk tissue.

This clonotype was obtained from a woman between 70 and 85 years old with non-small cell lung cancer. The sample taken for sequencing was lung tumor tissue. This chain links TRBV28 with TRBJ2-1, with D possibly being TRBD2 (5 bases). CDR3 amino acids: CASSLKLGLVYNEQFF. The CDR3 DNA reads TGTGCCAGCAGTTTAAAGCTCGGACTTGTATACAATGAGCAGTTCTTC.